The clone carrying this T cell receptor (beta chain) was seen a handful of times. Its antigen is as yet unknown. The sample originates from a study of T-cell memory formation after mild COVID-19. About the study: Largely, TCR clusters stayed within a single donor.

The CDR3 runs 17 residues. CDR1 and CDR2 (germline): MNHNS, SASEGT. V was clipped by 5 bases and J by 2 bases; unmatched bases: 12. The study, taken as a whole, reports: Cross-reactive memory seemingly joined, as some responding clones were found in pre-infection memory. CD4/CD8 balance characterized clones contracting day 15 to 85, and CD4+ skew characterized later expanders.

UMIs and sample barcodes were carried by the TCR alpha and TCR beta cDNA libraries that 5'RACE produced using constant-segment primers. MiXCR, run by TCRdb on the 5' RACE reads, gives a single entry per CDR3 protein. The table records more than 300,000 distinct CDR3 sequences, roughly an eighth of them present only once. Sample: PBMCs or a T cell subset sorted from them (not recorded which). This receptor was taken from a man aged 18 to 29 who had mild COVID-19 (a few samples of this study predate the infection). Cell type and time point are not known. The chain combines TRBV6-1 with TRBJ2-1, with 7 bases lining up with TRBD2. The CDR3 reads CASSPRTGGPTYNEQFF. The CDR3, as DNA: TGTGCCAGCAGTCCCAGGACGGGGGGACCGACCTACAATGAGCAGTTCTTC.